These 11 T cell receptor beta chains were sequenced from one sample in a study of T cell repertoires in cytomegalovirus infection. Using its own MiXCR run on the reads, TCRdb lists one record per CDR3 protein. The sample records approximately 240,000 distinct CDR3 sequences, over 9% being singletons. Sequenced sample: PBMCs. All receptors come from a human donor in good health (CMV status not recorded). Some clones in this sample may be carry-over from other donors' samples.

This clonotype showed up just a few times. The CDR3 spells CASSLGVGTEAFF. The CDR3 coding sequence is TGTGCCAGCAGCCTGGGGGTGGGCACTGAAGCTTTCTTT. The chain combines TRBV7-9 with TRBJ1-1, with D possibly being TRBD1 (5 bases). V lost 5 bases to trimming and J lost 4 bases, with 11 bases between them. The germline V gene encodes CDR1 SEHNR and CDR2 FQNEAQ (reference sequence). The CDR3 has 13 residues.

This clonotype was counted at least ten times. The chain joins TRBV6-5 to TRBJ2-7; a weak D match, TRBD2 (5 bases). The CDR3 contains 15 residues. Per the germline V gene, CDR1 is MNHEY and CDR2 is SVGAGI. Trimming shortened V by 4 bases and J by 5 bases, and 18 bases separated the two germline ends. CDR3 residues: CASSSPRIGVHEQYF. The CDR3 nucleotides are TGTGCCAGCAGTTCGCCTAGGATCGGGGTCCACGAGCAGTACTTC.

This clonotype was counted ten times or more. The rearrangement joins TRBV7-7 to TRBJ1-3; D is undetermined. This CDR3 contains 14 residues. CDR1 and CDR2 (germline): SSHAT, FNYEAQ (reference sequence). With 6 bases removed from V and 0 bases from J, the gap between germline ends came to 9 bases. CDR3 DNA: TGTGCCAGCAGTAGTCTTAACTCTGGAAACACCATATATTTT. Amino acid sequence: CASSSLNSGNTIYF.

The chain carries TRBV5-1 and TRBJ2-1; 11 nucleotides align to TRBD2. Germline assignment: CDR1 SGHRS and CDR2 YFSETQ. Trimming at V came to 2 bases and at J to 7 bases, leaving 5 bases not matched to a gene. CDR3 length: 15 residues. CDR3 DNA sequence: TGCGCCAGCAGCTTACTAGCGGGGGAGGTTAATGAGCAGTTCTTC. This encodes CASSLLAGEVNEQFF.

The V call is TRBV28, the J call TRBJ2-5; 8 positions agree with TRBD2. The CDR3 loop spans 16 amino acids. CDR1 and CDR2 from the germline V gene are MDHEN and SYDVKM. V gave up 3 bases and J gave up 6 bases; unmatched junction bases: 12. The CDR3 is CASSLLSGILPKTQYF. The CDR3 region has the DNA TGTGCCAGCAGTTTGCTTAGCGGGATCCTCCCGAAGACCCAGTACTTC.

Here the CDR3 DNA reads TGCAGTGCAAACAGGGGACGTGAGGAAAAACTGTTTTTT. Translating it yields CSANRGREEKLFF. The rearrangement joins TRBV20-1 to TRBJ1-4, with TRBD1 identical over 7 bases. The germline V gene encodes CDR1 DFQATT and CDR2 SNEGSKA (reference sequence). The CDR3 runs to 13 residues. After removal of 6 bases from V and 8 bases from J, the junction contained 9 bases not matched to a gene.

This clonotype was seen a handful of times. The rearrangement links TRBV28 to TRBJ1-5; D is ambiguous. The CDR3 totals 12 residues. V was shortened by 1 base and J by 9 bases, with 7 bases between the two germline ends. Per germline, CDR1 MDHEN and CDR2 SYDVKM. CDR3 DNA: TGTGCCAGCAGTTTATTATCAAGGCCCCAGCATTTT. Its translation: CASSLLSRPQHF.

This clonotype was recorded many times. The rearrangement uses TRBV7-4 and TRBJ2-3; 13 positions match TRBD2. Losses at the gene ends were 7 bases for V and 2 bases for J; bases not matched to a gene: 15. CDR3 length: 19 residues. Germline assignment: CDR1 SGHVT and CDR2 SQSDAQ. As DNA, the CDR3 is TGTGCCAGCACGTTGTCCGGGACTAGCGGGGTCTACCTCACAGATACGCAGTATTTT. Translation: CASTLSGTSGVYLTDTQYF.

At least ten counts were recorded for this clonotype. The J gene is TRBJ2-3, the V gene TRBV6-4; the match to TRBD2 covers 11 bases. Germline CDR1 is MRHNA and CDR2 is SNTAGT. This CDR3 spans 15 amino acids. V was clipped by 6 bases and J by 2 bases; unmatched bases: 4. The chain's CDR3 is CASSRGLADTDTQYF. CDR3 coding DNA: TGTGCCAGCAGCCGGGGACTAGCGGACACAGATACGCAGTATTTT.

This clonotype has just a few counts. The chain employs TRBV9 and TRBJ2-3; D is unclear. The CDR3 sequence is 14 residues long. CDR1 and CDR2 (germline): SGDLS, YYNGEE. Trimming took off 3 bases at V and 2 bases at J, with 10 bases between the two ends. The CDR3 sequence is CASSAIFSTDTQYF. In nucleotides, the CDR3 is TGTGCCAGCAGCGCAATCTTCTCCACAGATACGCAGTATTTT.

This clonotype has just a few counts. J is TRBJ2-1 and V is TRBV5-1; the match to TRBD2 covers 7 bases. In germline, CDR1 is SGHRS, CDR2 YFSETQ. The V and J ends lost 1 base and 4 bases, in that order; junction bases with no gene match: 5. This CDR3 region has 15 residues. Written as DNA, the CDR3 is TGCGCCAGCAGCTTGCGGATTAGCGGGTACAATGAGCAGTTCTTC. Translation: CASSLRISGYNEQFF. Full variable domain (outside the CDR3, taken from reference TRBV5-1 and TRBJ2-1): KAGVTQTPRYLIKTRGQQVTLSCSPISGHRSVSWYQQTPGQGLQFLFEYFSETQRNKGNFPGRFSGRQFSNSRSEMNVSTLELGDSALYLCASSLRISGYNEQFFGPGTRLTVL.